A selection of T cell receptor beta chains follows, all from one sample in a study of T cell responses to AZD1222 COVID-19 vaccine. Assay: immunoSEQ multiplex PCR; the TCRdb copy retains only in-frame clones and omits some. Of 90,000 to 110,000 clones listed, 85% to 90% were seen once; the top ten hold 7% to 10%. The sequences come from peripheral blood, collected on day 0 of AZD1222 vaccination. These receptors all come from an adult in good health. Each CDR3 is given with its conserved first and last residue. D genes are given only for firm matches. Clone size, where shown, is once, few, many, or a class for clones that have expanded.

J gene: TRBJ1-5
V gene: TRBV28
clone size: NA
D gene: NA
CDR3 DNA: TGTGCCAGCAGTCCGGGGCTCAATCAGCCCCAGCATTTT
CDR3 protein: CASSPGLNQPQHF

J gene: TRBJ2-3
V gene: TRBV6-1
clone size: NA
D gene: TRBD1
CDR3 DNA: TGTGCCAGCAGTGTATATCCACAGGGGGCTGGGTCAGATACGCAGTATTTT
CDR3 protein: CASSVYPQGAGSDTQYF

J gene: TRBJ2-1
V gene: TRBV7-3
clone size: NA
D gene: TRBD2
CDR3 DNA: TGTGCCAGCAGCTTTTTAGCGGGGAGCTCCTACAATGAGCAGTTCTTC
CDR3 protein: CASSFLAGSSYNEQFF

J gene: TRBJ1-5
V gene: TRBV27
clone size: NA
D gene: NA
CDR3 DNA: TGCACCACGACAGCCTATAGCAATCAGCCCCAGCATTTT
CDR3 protein: CTTTAYSNQPQHF

J gene: TRBJ1-2
V gene: TRBV7-2
clone size: NA
D gene: TRBD1
CDR3 DNA: TGTGCCAGCAGCCAGCCGGGACAGGGCTTCTATGGCTACACCTTC
CDR3 protein: CASSQPGQGFYGYTF

J gene: TRBJ1-2
V gene: TRBV6-5
clone size: NA
D gene: NA
CDR3 DNA: TGTGCCAGCAGAACTACGGACGGCTCTAACTATGGCTACACCTTC
CDR3 protein: CASRTTDGSNYGYTF

J gene: TRBJ2-6
V gene: TRBV19
clone size: NA
D gene: NA
CDR3 DNA: TGTGCCAGTAAAGAGGGTGGGGCCAACGTCCTGACTTTC
CDR3 protein: CASKEGGANVLTF

J gene: TRBJ1-5
V gene: TRBV28
clone size: NA
D gene: NA
CDR3 DNA: TGTGCCAGCAGTTTATGGTTGGCGAATAGCAATCAGCCCCAGCATTTT
CDR3 protein: CASSLWLANSNQPQHF

J gene: TRBJ2-4
V gene: TRBV4-1
clone size: NA
D gene: TRBD1
CDR3 DNA: TGCGCCAGCAGCCAACTTGACGACAGGGGAGCCAAAAACATTCAGTACTTC
CDR3 protein: CASSQLDDRGAKNIQYF

J gene: TRBJ2-7
V gene: TRBV7-2
clone size: NA
D gene: NA
CDR3 DNA: TGTGCCAGCTCCCCCCCCCGGGCTACATACTCCTACGAGCAGTACTTC
CDR3 protein: CASSPPRATYSYEQYF

J gene: TRBJ1-2
V gene: TRBV19
clone size: NA
D gene: NA
CDR3 DNA: TGTGCCAGTAGTTTCGGACAGCCCTATGGCTACACCTTC
CDR3 protein: CASSFGQPYGYTF

J gene: TRBJ2-1
V gene: TRBV2
clone size: NA
D gene: NA
CDR3 DNA: TGTGCCAGCAGTCGGGTGACTAGCTCCTACAATGAGCAGTTCTTC
CDR3 protein: CASSRVTSSYNEQFF

J gene: TRBJ2-7
V gene: TRBV3-1/TRBV3-2
clone size: NA
D gene: TRBD2
CDR3 DNA: TGTGCCAGCAGCTACAGCGGGGGAACCTACGAGCAGTACTTC
CDR3 protein: CASSYSGGTYEQYF

J gene: TRBJ2-7
V gene: TRBV19
clone size: NA
D gene: TRBD1
CDR3 DNA: TGTGCCAGTAGCCCGGGGACAGGGCCCTACGAGCAGTACTTC
CDR3 protein: CASSPGTGPYEQYF

J gene: TRBJ2-5
V gene: TRBV2
clone size: few
D gene: NA
CDR3 DNA: TGTGCCAGCAGTGAGTCGGAGACCCAGTACTTC
CDR3 protein: CASSESETQYF

J gene: TRBJ2-3
V gene: TRBV7-7
clone size: NA
D gene: TRBD2
CDR3 DNA: TGTGCCACCCCCAAAATCAGGACTAGCGGGATCGCAGATACGCAGTATTTT
CDR3 protein: CATPKIRTSGIADTQYF

J gene: TRBJ2-1
V gene: TRBV5-1
clone size: NA
D gene: NA
CDR3 DNA: TGCGCCAGCAGCCCACCGGACATCTACAATGAGCAGTTCTTC
CDR3 protein: CASSPPDIYNEQFF

J gene: TRBJ2-3
V gene: TRBV5-1
clone size: NA
D gene: TRBD2
CDR3 DNA: TGCGCCAGCAGCTCCGGACTAGCGGGAGGGGTAGATACGCAGTATTTT
CDR3 protein: CASSSGLAGGVDTQYF

J gene: TRBJ1-2
V gene: TRBV9
clone size: NA
D gene: NA
CDR3 DNA: TGTGCCAGCAGCGTAGCTTGGGCAGGGGACGGCTACACCTTC
CDR3 protein: CASSVAWAGDGYTF

J gene: TRBJ2-3
V gene: TRBV9
clone size: medium-sized
D gene: NA
CDR3 DNA: TGTGCCAGCAGCGTAGATCTGGGGGGAACCGCAGATACGCAGTATTTT
CDR3 protein: CASSVDLGGTADTQYF

J gene: TRBJ1-2
V gene: TRBV7-3
clone size: NA
D gene: NA
CDR3 DNA: TGTGCCAGCAGCGCAACTACAGGGCTTGGCTACACCTTC
CDR3 protein: CASSATTGLGYTF

J gene: TRBJ2-7
V gene: TRBV15
clone size: NA
D gene: NA
CDR3 DNA: TGTGCCACCAGCAGTGGATTCGACGAGCAGTACTTC
CDR3 protein: CATSSGFDEQYF

J gene: TRBJ2-3
V gene: TRBV6-5
clone size: NA
D gene: NA
CDR3 DNA: TGTGCCAGCAGTTACTCTGCGGGACTTCCCACAGATACGCAGTATTTT
CDR3 protein: CASSYSAGLPTDTQYF

J gene: TRBJ2-3
V gene: TRBV6-2/TRBV6-3
clone size: once
D gene: NA
CDR3 DNA: TGTGCCAGCAGTTACCCTACGACAGAGGCTAGCACAGATACGCAGTATTTT
CDR3 protein: CASSYPTTEASTDTQYF

J gene: TRBJ2-7
V gene: TRBV24-1
clone size: NA
D gene: NA
CDR3 DNA: TGTGCCACCAGTGATTCCAGAGCCCCCTACGAGCAGTACTTC
CDR3 protein: CATSDSRAPYEQYF

J gene: TRBJ1-6
V gene: TRBV7-9
clone size: NA
D gene: NA
CDR3 DNA: TGTGCCAGCGGATCTCCCGAGCGATATAATTCACCCCTCCACTTT
CDR3 protein: CASGSPERYNSPLHF

J gene: TRBJ1-1
V gene: TRBV10-3
clone size: NA
D gene: NA
CDR3 DNA: TGTCCCATCTCCCTTCGAAATTTTAAGGACACTGAAGCTTTCTTT
CDR3 protein: CPISLRNFKDTEAFF

J gene: TRBJ2-6
V gene: TRBV27
clone size: NA
D gene: NA
CDR3 DNA: TGTGCCAGCAGTTTAACCGGAAACCCTGGGGCCAACGTCCTGACTTTC
CDR3 protein: CASSLTGNPGANVLTF

J gene: TRBJ2-3
V gene: TRBV7-3
clone size: NA
D gene: NA
CDR3 DNA: TGTGCCAGCAGCTTAAATGGTGGGTCAGATACGCAGTATTTT
CDR3 protein: CASSLNGGSDTQYF

J gene: TRBJ2-7
V gene: TRBV7-9
clone size: NA
D gene: NA
CDR3 DNA: TGTGCCAGCAGCTTACCGGGGAGCTACGAGCAGTACTTC
CDR3 protein: CASSLPGSYEQYF

J gene: TRBJ2-1
V gene: TRBV7-3
clone size: NA
D gene: NA
CDR3 DNA: TGTGCCAGCAGCCCTGGGGCTCGGAGCAATGAGCAGTTCTTC
CDR3 protein: CASSPGARSNEQFF

J gene: TRBJ1-5
V gene: TRBV4-1
clone size: once
D gene: NA
CDR3 DNA: TGCGCCAGCAGCCAAGAGGGGAGGGGTGGCAATCAGCCCCAGCATTTT
CDR3 protein: CASSQEGRGGNQPQHF

J gene: TRBJ1-2
V gene: TRBV10-3
clone size: NA
D gene: TRBD1
CDR3 DNA: TGTGCCATCAGTGAGTCGACCCCGGGACAGGGTGGCTACACCTTC
CDR3 protein: CAISESTPGQGGYTF

J gene: TRBJ1-3
V gene: TRBV5-5
clone size: NA
D gene: NA
CDR3 DNA: TGTGCCAGCAGCATCCTACCTACAGGGACGGGAAACACCATATATTTT
CDR3 protein: CASSILPTGTGNTIYF

J gene: TRBJ2-5
V gene: TRBV5-1
clone size: NA
D gene: TRBD1
CDR3 DNA: TGCGCCAGCACCCTACAGGGGACAGAGACCCAGTACTTC
CDR3 protein: CASTLQGTETQYF

J gene: TRBJ1-3
V gene: TRBV10-3
clone size: few
D gene: NA
CDR3 DNA: TGTGCCATCAGCGACGGGAGCTCTGGAAACACCATATATTTT
CDR3 protein: CAISDGSSGNTIYF

J gene: TRBJ1-6
V gene: TRBV7-2
clone size: NA
D gene: NA
CDR3 DNA: TGTGCCAGCAGCTTAGAGGCCAGCCTGGGGAATTCACCCCTCCACTTT
CDR3 protein: CASSLEASLGNSPLHF

J gene: TRBJ2-3
V gene: TRBV7-9
clone size: NA
D gene: NA
CDR3 DNA: TGTGCCAGCAGCCAAGGGGTCAACACAGATACGCAGTATTTT
CDR3 protein: CASSQGVNTDTQYF

J gene: TRBJ1-6
V gene: TRBV7-2
clone size: few
D gene: NA
CDR3 DNA: TGTGCCAGCAGCTTAGGGGGTAATAATTCACCCCTCCACTTT
CDR3 protein: CASSLGGNNSPLHF

J gene: TRBJ1-1
V gene: TRBV6-6
clone size: NA
D gene: NA
CDR3 DNA: TGTGCCAGCAGTTACTCGAATCGGGGGAACACTGAAGCTTTCTTT
CDR3 protein: CASSYSNRGNTEAFF

J gene: TRBJ2-7
V gene: TRBV5-1
clone size: NA
D gene: NA
CDR3 DNA: TGCGCCAGCAGCAGGACCCAGAGCTCCTACGAGCAGTACTTC
CDR3 protein: CASSRTQSSYEQYF

J gene: TRBJ1-1
V gene: TRBV6-5
clone size: few
D gene: TRBD1
CDR3 DNA: TGTGCCAGCAGTACGGGACAGGGGTGGAACACTGAAGCTTTCTTT
CDR3 protein: CASSTGQGWNTEAFF

J gene: TRBJ1-3
V gene: TRBV19
clone size: NA
D gene: NA
CDR3 DNA: TGTGCCAGTAGTCTTCCTGTCCCTGGAAACACCATATATTTT
CDR3 protein: CASSLPVPGNTIYF

J gene: TRBJ1-5
V gene: TRBV28
clone size: NA
D gene: TRBD1
CDR3 DNA: TGTGCCAGCAGTTCACAGACAGGGATCAATCAGCCCCAGCATTTT
CDR3 protein: CASSSQTGINQPQHF

J gene: TRBJ1-4
V gene: TRBV15
clone size: NA
D gene: NA
CDR3 DNA: TGTGCCACCAGCAGAAATGGGGGGGTGCCTCAAAAACTGTTTTTT
CDR3 protein: CATSRNGGVPQKLFF

J gene: TRBJ1-2
V gene: TRBV28
clone size: NA
D gene: NA
CDR3 DNA: TGTGCCAGCAGTTTCCCACAGGGATTCAACTATGGCTACACCTTC
CDR3 protein: CASSFPQGFNYGYTF

J gene: TRBJ2-1
V gene: TRBV6-2/TRBV6-3
clone size: NA
D gene: NA
CDR3 DNA: TGTGCCAGCAGTTACCCTCCAGGGGCCAGCTCCTACAATGAGCAGTTCTTC
CDR3 protein: CASSYPPGASSYNEQFF

J gene: TRBJ1-1
V gene: TRBV11-1
clone size: NA
D gene: NA
CDR3 DNA: TGTGCCAGCAGCTCGAGGGGGTTTAACACTGAAGCTTTCTTT
CDR3 protein: CASSSRGFNTEAFF

J gene: TRBJ1-2
V gene: TRBV5-6
clone size: NA
D gene: TRBD1
CDR3 DNA: TGTGCCAGCAGCTGGGGACAGGGAGCCTATGGCTACACCTTC
CDR3 protein: CASSWGQGAYGYTF

J gene: TRBJ1-1
V gene: TRBV7-2
clone size: NA
D gene: NA
CDR3 DNA: TGTGCCAGCAGCGTAAACACTGAAGCTTTCTTT
CDR3 protein: CASSVNTEAFF

J gene: TRBJ2-3
V gene: TRBV5-8
clone size: NA
D gene: NA
CDR3 DNA: TGTGCCAGCAGCCGACAGGCGGGAGATACGCAGTATTTT
CDR3 protein: CASSRQAGDTQYF

J gene: TRBJ1-3
V gene: TRBV4-2
clone size: NA
D gene: NA
CDR3 DNA: TGTGCCAGCAGCCAAGCGGGGGAGGGAAACACCATATATTTT
CDR3 protein: CASSQAGEGNTIYF

J gene: TRBJ2-7
V gene: TRBV7-8
clone size: NA
D gene: NA
CDR3 DNA: TGTGCCAGCAGCGAGTTTATGTTAGCGTTAGGGTCCTACGAGCAGTACTTC
CDR3 protein: CASSEFMLALGSYEQYF

J gene: TRBJ2-1
V gene: TRBV7-2
clone size: NA
D gene: NA
CDR3 DNA: TGTGCCAGCAGCTTTGAGCTTAGCGGACGGAGCTCCTACAATGAGCAGTTCTTC
CDR3 protein: CASSFELSGRSSYNEQFF

J gene: TRBJ1-2
V gene: TRBV28
clone size: NA
D gene: TRBD1
CDR3 DNA: TGTGCCAGCAGTGAGGGACAGGGATATGGCTACACCTTC
CDR3 protein: CASSEGQGYGYTF